The T cell receptor (beta chain) described here comes from a study of immune evolution from preneoplasia to lung adenocarcinoma. Using immunoSEQ multiplex PCR, the repertoire was profiled, and TCRdb retains in-frame clones only, with some absent. The sample consists of 6,000 or so clones, about 85% of them appearing once. This CDR3 is built from 12 residues. Germline CDR1 and CDR2: SGHNT and YYREEE (reference sequence). Between the trimmed V and J ends, which lost 9 bases and 3 bases, there was a span of 11 bases. J is TRBJ2-3 and V is TRBV5-4; D perhaps matches TRBD2 (5 bases). The sequence was collected from a person aged 55-85 years with lung adenocarcinoma. The sequenced sample consisted of FFPE adjacent normal lung tissue. This CDR3 reads CATRAETDTQYF. CDR3 DNA: TGTGCCACCAGAGCGGAAACAGATACGCAGTATTTT.